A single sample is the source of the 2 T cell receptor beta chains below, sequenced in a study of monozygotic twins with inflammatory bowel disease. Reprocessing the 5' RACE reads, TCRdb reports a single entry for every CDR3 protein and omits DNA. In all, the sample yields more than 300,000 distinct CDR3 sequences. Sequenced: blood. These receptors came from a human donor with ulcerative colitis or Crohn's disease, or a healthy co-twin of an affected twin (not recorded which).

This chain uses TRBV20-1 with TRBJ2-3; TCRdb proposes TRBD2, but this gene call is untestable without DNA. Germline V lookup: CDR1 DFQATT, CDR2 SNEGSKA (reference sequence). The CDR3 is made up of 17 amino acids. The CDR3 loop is CSARDRSGVRSTDTQYF.

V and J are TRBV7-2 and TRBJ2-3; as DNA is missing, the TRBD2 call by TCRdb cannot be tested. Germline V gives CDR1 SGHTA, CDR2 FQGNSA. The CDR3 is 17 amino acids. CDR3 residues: CASSLALAGGPGNTQYF.